These 14 T cell receptor beta chains were all obtained from the same sample, sequenced in a study of lymphopenia after photon versus proton radiotherapy. The repertoire was sequenced with immunoSEQ multiplex PCR; TCRdb's copy has only in-frame clones and lacks some. The sample consists of some 170,000 clones, 70% to 90% of them appearing once. The sample here was peripheral blood, taken from a patient treated with photon-based radiotherapy. Receptor source: a man in his fifties with gastric cancer.

The chain uses TRBV25-1 and TRBJ2-3; TRBD2 agrees at 11 bases. Germline CDR1 MGHDK, CDR2 SYGVNS. The CDR3 length is 16 residues. The ends lost 2 bases at V and 1 base at J; junction bases unmatched: 2. The CDR3 reads CASSELAGGRTDTQYF. The CDR3 nucleotides are TGTGCCAGCAGTGAACTAGCGGGAGGTCGCACAGATACGCAGTATTTT.

The J gene is TRBJ1-4, the V gene TRBV4-1, with D maybe TRBD1 (6 bases). The germline gives CDR1 MGHRA, CDR2 YSYEKL. CDR3 length: 13 residues. V lost 4 bases, J lost 8 bases, and 11 bases lay in between. CDR3 loop: CASSLGRGEKLFF. The CDR3 DNA sequence: TGCGCCAGCAGCCTCGGCAGGGGAGAAAAACTGTTTTTT.

With regard to this clone: Other DNA variants within this sample encode the same CDR3. The chain combines TRBV27 with TRBJ2-7, with D perhaps TRBD1 (6 bases). This CDR3 region has 13 residues. Germline V lookup: CDR1 MNHEY, CDR2 SMNVEV (reference sequence). V was trimmed by 5 bases and J by 4 bases, leaving 12 bases between them. The CDR3 bases are TGTGCCAGCAGTCCCACAGGGCTTTACGAGCAGTACTTC. Encoded protein: CASSPTGLYEQYF.

The rearrangement links TRBV4-1 to TRBJ2-3, with a tentative D call TRBD2 (6 bases). V was clipped by 4 bases and J by 4 bases, with 18 bases between them. This CDR3 has 16 amino acids. Germline V gives CDR1 MGHRA, CDR2 YSYEKL. The CDR3 region has the DNA TGCGCCAGCAGCCCCTCTCAAACGGGGAGGTCAGATACGCAGTATTTT. Translated, it gives CASSPSQTGRSDTQYF.

This clone was seen only once. The chain is built from TRBV19 and TRBJ1-4; 8 bases map to TRBD1. CDR3 length: 18 amino acids. V trimming: 2 bases; J trimming: 8 bases; junction bases outside the gene matches: 16. In germline, CDR1 is LNHDA, CDR2 SQIVND (reference sequence). CDR3 in amino acids: CASSIISGATGAGEKLFF. CDR3 nucleotides: TGTGCCAGTAGTATAATCAGCGGGGCGACAGGGGCTGGCGAAAAACTGTTTTTT.

This chain joins TRBV12-5 and TRBJ1-2; D unclear. The germline V and J ends were trimmed by 0 bases and 5 bases, with 13 bases remaining between them. The CDR3 is 15 residues long. The germline gives CDR1 LGHNT, CDR2 FRNRAP. This chain's CDR3 is CASGLVAPGLYGYTF. In DNA, the CDR3 is TGTGCTAGTGGTTTGGTTGCCCCAGGTTTATATGGCTACACCTTC.

The chain links TRBV7-9 to TRBJ1-2, with 9 bases fitting TRBD1. The V and J ends lost 5 bases and 2 bases, in that order; junction bases with no gene match: 0. The germline V gene encodes CDR1 SEHNR and CDR2 FQNEAQ (reference sequence). The CDR3 loop spans 13 amino acids. The CDR3 loop is CASSGTGNYGYTF. In nucleotides, the CDR3 is TGTGCCAGCAGCGGGACAGGGAACTATGGCTACACCTTC.

This chain links TRBV4-1 with TRBJ2-6; D gene ambiguous. Germline V gene lookup returns CDR1 MGHRA and CDR2 YSYEKL. V shed 2 bases and J shed 4 bases, with 12 bases lying between them. The CDR3 has 16 amino acids. CDR3 region: CASSQTPRPGANVLTF. The CDR3 coding sequence is TGCGCCAGCAGCCAAACGCCCCGGCCCGGGGCCAACGTCCTGACTTTC.

The chain employs TRBV7-9 and TRBJ2-7; D gene uncertain. Germline CDR1 reads SEHNR; CDR2 reads FQNEAQ (reference sequence). CDR3 length equals 15 residues. V dropped 5 bases and J dropped 3 bases, with 17 bases sitting between them. CDR3 sequence: CASSLPGNRFYEQYF. For the CDR3, the DNA is TGTGCCAGCAGCCTCCCCGGTAACAGATTCTACGAGCAGTACTTC.

The gene calls are TRBV6-5 and TRBJ2-7, with D maybe TRBD2 (6 bases). The germline V gene encodes CDR1 MNHEY and CDR2 SVGAGI. Trimming removed 0 bases from V and 0 bases from J, with 9 bases in between. The CDR3 contains 15 residues. CDR3 amino acids: CASSYSRETSYEQYF. The CDR3 DNA reads as TGTGCCAGCAGTTACTCTCGGGAGACCTCCTACGAGCAGTACTTC.

A few counts support this clone. J is TRBJ2-2 and V is TRBV18; the D call may be TRBD1 or TRBD2 (5 bases each). V lost 5 bases and J 6 bases, leaving 16 bases between the germline ends. Germline CDR1 and CDR2: KGHSH and LQKENI. CDR3 size: 15 residues. CDR3 protein: CASSSAGTGAGELFF. Here the CDR3 DNA reads TGTGCCAGCTCATCAGCCGGGACCGGGGCCGGGGAGCTGTTTTTT.

This chain uses TRBV6-5 with TRBJ1-1; D is unresolved. Deletions cut 7 bases from V and 5 bases from J, with 14 bases between. Germline V CDR1 and CDR2: MNHEY, SVGAGI. This CDR3 region has 13 residues. The CDR3 here is CASNRAEWTEAFF. CDR3 bases: TGTGCCAGCAACCGGGCCGAATGGACTGAAGCTTTCTTT.

The J gene is TRBJ2-1, the V gene TRBV7-9; 12 nucleotides align to TRBD2. Losses at the gene ends were 5 bases for V and 7 bases for J; bases not matched to a gene: 9. Germline CDR1 is SEHNR and CDR2 is FQNEAQ (reference sequence). This CDR3 spans 16 amino acids. The CDR3 sequence: CASSPIGLAGSNEQFF. As DNA, the CDR3 is TGTGCCAGCAGCCCTATCGGACTAGCGGGATCGAATGAGCAGTTCTTC.

This chain uses TRBV2 with TRBJ2-3, with 16 bases aligning to TRBD2. The CDR3 covers 19 residues. V gave up 0 bases and J gave up 2 bases; unmatched junction bases: 5. Germline CDR1 reads SNHLY; CDR2 reads FYNNEI. The CDR3 reads CASSEAPGLAGGPTDTQYF. As DNA, the CDR3 is TGTGCCAGCAGTGAAGCCCCGGGACTAGCGGGAGGGCCCACAGATACGCAGTATTTT.